The rows below give T cell receptor beta chains drawn from one sample of a study of patients and donors after allogeneic stem cell transplantation. TCRdb itself ran the RT-PCR reads through MiXCR, one entry per CDR3 protein. The sample has approximately 410,000 distinct CDR3 sequences; approximately 16% are singletons. Sample: blood, either unsorted or a sorted T cell fraction (not recorded which). The receptors originated from a human donor who was either an allogeneic HSCT recipient or a stem cell or donor lymphocyte infusion donor (not recorded which). It is not recorded whose cells these are; they may come from a transplant donor. CDR3s include the opening cysteine and the closing phenylalanine or tryptophan. A D gene is named only where the DNA matches it firmly. Size is stated for part of the rows, as once, few or many counts, or as a class when the clone is expanded.

>-|many|TRBV5-1|TRBJ2-2
TGTGCCAGCAGCTCTAACACCGGGGAGCTGTTTTTT
CASSSNTGELFF
>-|many|TRBV3-1|TRBJ2-5
TGTGCCAGCAGCCGAACTAGGTCGCAAAAGACCCAGTACTTC
CASSRTRSQKTQYF
>TRBD1|few|TRBV19|TRBJ1-5
TGTGCCAGTAGCACGATTCGGACAGGGTTTGGACAGCCCCAGCATTTT
CASSTIRTGFGQPQHF
>-|-|TRBV5-6|TRBJ2-7
TGTGCCAGCAGCTCCTGGGGGTACCTCTCCTACGAGCAGTACTTC
CASSSWGYLSYEQYF
>TRBD2|-|TRBV10-3|TRBJ2-1
TGTGCCATCAGTGAACAGCGGGGGGCCTCCTACAATGAGCAGTTCTTC
CAISEQRGASYNEQFF
>-|-|TRBV7-8|TRBJ1-2
TGTGCCAGCAGCTTAGTTGGCCCAGGGCCTGCCTCCTCCTATGGCTACACCTTC
CASSLVGPGPASSYGYTF
>-|-|TRBV5-1|TRBJ2-3
TGCGCCAGCAGCTCGACTAGGGCCACAGATACGCAGTATTTT
CASSSTRATDTQYF
>-|few|TRBV20-1|TRBJ1-2
TGCAGTGCTAGAGATCTGGCAGGAGATGGCTACACCTTC
CSARDLAGDGYTF
>TRBD2|-|TRBV24-1|TRBJ2-1
TGTGCCACCAGTGAGGTAGCGGGCGATGAGCAGTTCTTC
CATSEVAGDEQFF
>TRBD1|-|TRBV5-1|TRBJ2-1
TGCGCCAGCAGCGAGGAGACAGGGCCTTACAATGAGCAGTTCTTC
CASSEETGPYNEQFF
>TRBD1|many|TRBV29-1|TRBJ2-3
TGCAGCGTACCCGAACAGGGGTGGGGAGATACGCAGTATTTT
CSVPEQGWGDTQYF
>TRBD1|few|TRBV5-1|TRBJ2-2
TGCGCCAGCAGCTTGGATCGCTGGGACAGGGACACCCCCTCGAACACCGGGGAGCTGTTTTTT
CASSLDRWDRDTPSNTGELFF
>-|few|TRBV29-1|TRBJ2-5
TGCAGCGTTGAAAACCCAGGGGCTAGCCAAGAGACCCAGTACTTC
CSVENPGASQETQYF